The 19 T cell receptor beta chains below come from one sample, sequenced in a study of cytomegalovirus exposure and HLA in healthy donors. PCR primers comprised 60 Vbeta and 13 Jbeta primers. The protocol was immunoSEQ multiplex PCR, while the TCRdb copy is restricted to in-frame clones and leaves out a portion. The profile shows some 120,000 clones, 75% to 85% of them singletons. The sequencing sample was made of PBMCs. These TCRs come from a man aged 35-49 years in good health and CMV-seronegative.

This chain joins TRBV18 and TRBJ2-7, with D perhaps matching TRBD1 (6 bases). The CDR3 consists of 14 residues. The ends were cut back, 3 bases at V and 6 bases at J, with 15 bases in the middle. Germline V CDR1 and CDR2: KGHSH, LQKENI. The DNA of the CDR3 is TGTGCCAGCTCACCTAGAGGGGACATTTCCGAGCAGTACTTC. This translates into CASSPRGDISEQYF.

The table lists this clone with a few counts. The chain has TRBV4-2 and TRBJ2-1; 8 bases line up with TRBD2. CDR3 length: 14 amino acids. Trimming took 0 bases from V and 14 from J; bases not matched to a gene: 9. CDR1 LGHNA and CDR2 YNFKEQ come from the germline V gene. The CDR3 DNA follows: TGTGCCAGCAGCCAAGAGGGGGGGCGGGAGGATAAGTTCTTC. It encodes CASSQEGGREDKFF.

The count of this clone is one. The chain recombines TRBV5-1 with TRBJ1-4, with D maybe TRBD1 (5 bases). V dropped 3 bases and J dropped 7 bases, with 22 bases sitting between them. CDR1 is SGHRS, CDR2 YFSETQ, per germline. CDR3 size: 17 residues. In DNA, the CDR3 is TGCGCCAGCAGCTCCCGGCCCTTAGACAGATCTGCTGAAAAACTGTTTTTT. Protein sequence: CASSSRPLDRSAEKLFF. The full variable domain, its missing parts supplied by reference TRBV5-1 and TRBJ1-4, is KAGVTQTPRYLIKTRGQQVTLSCSPISGHRSVSWYQQTPGQGLQFLFEYFSETQRNKGNFPGRFSGRQFSNSRSEMNVSTLELGDSALYLCASSSRPLDRSAEKLFFGSGTQLSVL.

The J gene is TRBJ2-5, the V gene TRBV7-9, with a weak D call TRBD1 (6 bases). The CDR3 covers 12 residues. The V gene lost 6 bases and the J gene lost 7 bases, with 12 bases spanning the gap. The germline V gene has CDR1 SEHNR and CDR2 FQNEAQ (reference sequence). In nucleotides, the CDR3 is TGTGCCAGCAGTCGAGAGGGGGTGACCCAGTACTTC. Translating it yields CASSREGVTQYF.

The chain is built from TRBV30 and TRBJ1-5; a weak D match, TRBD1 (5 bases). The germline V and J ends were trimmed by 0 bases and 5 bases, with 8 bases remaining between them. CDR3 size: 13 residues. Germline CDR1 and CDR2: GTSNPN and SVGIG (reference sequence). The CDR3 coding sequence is TGTGCCTGGAGTGTACAGGCCGATCAGCCCCAGCATTTT. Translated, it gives CAWSVQADQPQHF.

The CDR3 bases are TGCAGCGCCCTGGGACAGTTGAGCTCCTACGAGCAGTACTTC. Its protein product is CSALGQLSSYEQYF. V is TRBV29-1 and J is TRBJ2-7, with 7 bases fitting TRBD1. Germline V lookup: CDR1 SQVTM, CDR2 ANQGSEA. V lost 7 bases to trimming and J lost 0 bases; unmatched junction nucleotides: 9. This CDR3 is 14 amino acids long.

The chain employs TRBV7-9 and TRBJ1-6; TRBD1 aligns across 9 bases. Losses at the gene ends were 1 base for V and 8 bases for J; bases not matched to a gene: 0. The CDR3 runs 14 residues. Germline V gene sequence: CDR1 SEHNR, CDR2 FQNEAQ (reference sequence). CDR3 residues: CASSLGQGDSPLHF. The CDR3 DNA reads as TGTGCCAGCAGCTTAGGACAGGGGGATTCACCCCTCCACTTT.

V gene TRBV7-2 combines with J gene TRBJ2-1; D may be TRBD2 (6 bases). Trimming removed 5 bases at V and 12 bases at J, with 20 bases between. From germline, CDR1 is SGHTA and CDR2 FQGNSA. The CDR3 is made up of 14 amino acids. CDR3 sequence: CASSTRRENSGQFF. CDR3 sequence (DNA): TGTGCCAGCAGCACACGGAGGGAGAACTCGGGGCAGTTCTTC.

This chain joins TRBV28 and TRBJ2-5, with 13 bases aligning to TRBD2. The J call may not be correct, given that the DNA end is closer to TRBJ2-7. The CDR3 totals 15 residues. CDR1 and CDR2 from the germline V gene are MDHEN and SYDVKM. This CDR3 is CASSPRLAGGYEQYF. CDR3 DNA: TGTGCCAGCAGCCCCAGACTAGCGGGGGGCTACGAGCAGTACTTC.

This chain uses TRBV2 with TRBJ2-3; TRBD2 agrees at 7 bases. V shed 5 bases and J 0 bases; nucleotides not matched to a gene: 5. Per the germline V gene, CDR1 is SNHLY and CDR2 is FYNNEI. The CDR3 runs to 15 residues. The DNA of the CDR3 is TGTGCCAGCAGTCCAGCGGGGTTTAGCACAGATACGCAGTATTTT. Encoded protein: CASSPAGFSTDTQYF.

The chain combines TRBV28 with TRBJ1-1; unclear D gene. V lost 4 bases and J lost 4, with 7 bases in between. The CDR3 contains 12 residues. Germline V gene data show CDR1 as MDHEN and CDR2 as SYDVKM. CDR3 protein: CASSSGSTEAFF. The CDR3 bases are TGTGCCAGCAGTTCGGGGAGCACTGAAGCTTTCTTT.

The CDR3 reads CASSLSSGQNYNEQFF. The CDR3 DNA follows: TGTGCCAGCAGCTTAAGCTCGGGACAAAACTACAATGAGCAGTTCTTC. V gene TRBV7-9 combines with J gene TRBJ2-1; D perhaps matches TRBD1 (6 bases). The length of the CDR3 is 16 residues. Germline V gene data show CDR1 as SEHNR and CDR2 as FQNEAQ (reference sequence). V lost 2 bases and J lost 3, with 14 bases in between.

The CDR3 here is CAASGTDYEQYF. CDR3 coding DNA: TGTGCCGCCAGCGGGACCGACTACGAGCAGTACTTC. J is TRBJ2-7 and V is TRBV10-3, with 7 bases fitting TRBD2. Trimming took 11 bases from V and 3 from J; bases not matched to a gene: 7. This CDR3 contains 12 residues. From germline, CDR1 is ENHRY and CDR2 SYGVKD.

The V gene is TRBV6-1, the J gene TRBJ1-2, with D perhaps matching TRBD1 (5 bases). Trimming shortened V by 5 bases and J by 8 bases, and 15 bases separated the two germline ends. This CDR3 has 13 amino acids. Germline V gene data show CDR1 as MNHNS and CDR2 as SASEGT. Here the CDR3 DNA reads TGTGCCAGCAGTACCGACAGTTTTCAGGGCTACACCTTC. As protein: CASSTDSFQGYTF.

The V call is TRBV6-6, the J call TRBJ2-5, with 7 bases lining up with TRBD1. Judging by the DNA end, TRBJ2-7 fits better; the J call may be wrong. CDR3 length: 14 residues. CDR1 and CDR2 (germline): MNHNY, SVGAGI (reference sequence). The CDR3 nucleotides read TGTGCCAGCAGCACCTGGGACAGCTCCTACGAGCAGTACTTC. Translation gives CASSTWDSSYEQYF.

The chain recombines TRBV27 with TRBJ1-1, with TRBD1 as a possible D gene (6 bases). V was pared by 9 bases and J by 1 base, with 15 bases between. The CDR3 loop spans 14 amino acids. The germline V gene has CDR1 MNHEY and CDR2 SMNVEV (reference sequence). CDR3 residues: CASHGGRPNTEAFF. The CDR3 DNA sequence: TGTGCCAGTCATGGGGGCAGGCCGAACACTGAAGCTTTCTTT.

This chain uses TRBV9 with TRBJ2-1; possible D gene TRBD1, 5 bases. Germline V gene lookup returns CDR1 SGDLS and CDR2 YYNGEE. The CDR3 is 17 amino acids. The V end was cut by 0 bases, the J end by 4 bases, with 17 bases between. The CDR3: CASSVESQQALYNEQFF. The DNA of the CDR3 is TGTGCCAGCAGCGTAGAATCCCAACAGGCCCTGTACAATGAGCAGTTCTTC.

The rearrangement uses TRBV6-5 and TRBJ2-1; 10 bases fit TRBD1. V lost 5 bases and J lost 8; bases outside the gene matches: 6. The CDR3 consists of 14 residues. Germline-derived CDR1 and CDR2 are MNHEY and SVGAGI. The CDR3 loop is CASSKGQGVHEQFF. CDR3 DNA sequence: TGTGCCAGCAGTAAAGGACAGGGGGTCCATGAGCAGTTCTTC.

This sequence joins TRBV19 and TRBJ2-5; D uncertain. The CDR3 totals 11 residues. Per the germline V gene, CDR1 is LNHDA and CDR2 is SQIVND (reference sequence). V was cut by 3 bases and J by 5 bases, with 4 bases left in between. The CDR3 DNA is TGTGCCAGTAGTATTTCGGAGACCCAGTACTTC. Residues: CASSISETQYF.